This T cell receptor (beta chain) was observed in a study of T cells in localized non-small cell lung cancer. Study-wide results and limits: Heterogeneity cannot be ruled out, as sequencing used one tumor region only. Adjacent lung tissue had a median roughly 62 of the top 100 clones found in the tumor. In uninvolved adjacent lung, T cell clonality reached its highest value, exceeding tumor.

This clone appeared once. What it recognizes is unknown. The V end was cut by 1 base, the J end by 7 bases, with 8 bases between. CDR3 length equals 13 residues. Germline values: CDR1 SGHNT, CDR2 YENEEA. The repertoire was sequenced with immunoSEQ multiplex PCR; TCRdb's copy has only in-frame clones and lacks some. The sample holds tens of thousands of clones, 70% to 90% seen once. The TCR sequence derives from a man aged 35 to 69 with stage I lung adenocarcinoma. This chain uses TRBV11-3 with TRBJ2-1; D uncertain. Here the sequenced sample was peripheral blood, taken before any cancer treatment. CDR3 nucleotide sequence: TGTGCCAGCAGCTTAGGACCACCTAATGAGCAGTTCTTC. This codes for CASSLGPPNEQFF.